This is a list of T cell receptor beta chains from one sample in a study of blood T cells in healthy people across ages. Each CDR3 protein gets one entry after TCRdb re-called the 5' RACE reads with MiXCR. The sample records 750,000 to 950,000 distinct CDR3 sequences, roughly 29% being singletons. The data were also submitted as part of a second study, on T cells of mothers and their children.

Sample: blood. Receptor source: a woman aged 40 to 50 in good health. Each CDR3 is given without its conserved first and last residue. A D gene is named only where the DNA matches it firmly. Only part of the rows carry a size: once, few, many, or a class if the clone is expanded.

v_call	cdr3_length	j_call	clone_size	d_call	cdr3_aa
TRBV2	13	TRBJ2-7	many	TRBD2	ASSGTSGGAWEQY
TRBV28	12	TRBJ1-4	few	TRBD1	ASTSGQGSEKLF
TRBV20-1	16	TRBJ1-2	.	TRBD1	SARGAGDRGSTYNGYT
TRBV28	12	TRBJ1-1	few	TRBD1	ASSPGTASTEAF
TRBV10-3	12	TRBJ1-1	.	.	AISPGHLNTEAF
TRBV11-2	11	TRBJ1-2	few	TRBD1	AGSLYRGSGYT
TRBV29-1	12	TRBJ1-1	.	TRBD1	SVADRGRTSEAF
TRBV7-2	11	TRBJ2-5	.	.	ASSSTQMETQY
TRBV12-3/TRBV12-4	11	TRBJ1-1	many	TRBD1	ASSLAQGAGAF
TRBV7-2	13	TRBJ1-2	few	.	ASSSQGNPNYGYT
TRBV15	12	TRBJ2-5	.	.	ATSGEAGYETQY
TRBV20-1	15	TRBJ2-3	few	TRBD2	SASFGALAGPTDTQY
TRBV5-1	19	TRBJ2-2	few	TRBD2	ASSLGERTSLETLMTGELF
TRBV29-1	13	TRBJ2-5	few	.	SVAPGQLSEVVQY
TRBV9	12	TRBJ1-1	.	.	ASSVLADYTEAF
TRBV9	12	TRBJ1-1	.	TRBD1	ASSPRQGNAEAF
TRBV18	13	TRBJ2-2	few	.	ASSPPGPSTGELF
TRBV7-7	15	TRBJ2-1	.	TRBD2	ASPRGGTRSSYNEQF
TRBV24-1	11	TRBJ2-5	once	.	ATDGGLSNEQY
TRBV11-2	20	TRBJ2-3	few	.	ASSSRSGFGTTSTRSTDTQY
TRBV14	16	TRBJ2-7	few	TRBD2	ASSQDRSSGASSYEQY
TRBV7-2	12	TRBJ1-2	many	.	ASSPSDSLYGYT
TRBV7-9	16	TRBJ1-2	.	TRBD1	ASSPRYGQGPLKDGYT
TRBV5-1	10	TRBJ1-1	many	.	ASSLKGREAF
TRBV7-9	16	TRBJ1-1	few	.	ASTPSRVGVFMNTEAF
TRBV7-8	13	TRBJ2-7	few	.	AGSLYVGGDYEQY
TRBV4-1	12	TRBJ2-5	.	.	ASSRVPRDNEQY
TRBV20-1	15	TRBJ1-1	.	TRBD1	SARDSGQGSGNTEAF
TRBV7-9	12	TRBJ2-1	.	TRBD1	ASNTGTAYNEQF
TRBV18	12	TRBJ2-5	many	.	ASSSIFSQETQY
TRBV3-1	12	TRBJ1-1	few	.	ASSRESATLEAF
TRBV4-2	13	TRBJ2-4	.	.	ASSQEEGGKNIQY
TRBV7-2	14	TRBJ2-2	.	.	ASSSQPGLIAGELF
TRBV27	13	TRBJ1-2	.	TRBD1	ASRTGGIANYGYT
TRBV6-5	10	TRBJ2-3	many	.	ASSPTPDTQY
TRBV29-1	11	TRBJ2-7	once	TRBD2	SVEIAGVYEQY
TRBV7-2	15	TRBJ2-5	few	TRBD2	ASSLGVLAGGLETQY
TRBV9	12	TRBJ1-1	.	.	ASSVAVTNTEAF
TRBV29-1	10	TRBJ2-5	.	.	SVAGGTETQY
TRBV12-3/TRBV12-4	12	TRBJ1-5	few	.	ASSFSGYNQPQH
TRBV5-1	15	TRBJ2-1	many	.	ASSSYRDTSSYNEQF
TRBV12-3/TRBV12-4	12	TRBJ1-1	.	TRBD1	ACSLQGAIPEAF
TRBV29-1	12	TRBJ1-2	.	TRBD1	SVAGTGVAYGYT
TRBV6-2/TRBV6-3	14	TRBJ1-1	many	TRBD1	ASSPWTGWRNTEAF
TRBV20-1	11	TRBJ1-1	few	TRBD1	SARLQGGSEAF
TRBV7-3	11	TRBJ2-1	many	.	ASRASSYNEQF
TRBV7-3	12	TRBJ2-3	many	.	ASSLTHGADTQY
TRBV10-3	14	TRBJ2-1	many	TRBD1	AISESGGVFSNEQF
TRBV20-1	10	TRBJ1-2	few	.	SASWGKDGYT
TRBV3-1	14	TRBJ2-7	few	TRBD2	ASSQRLAGDSYEQY